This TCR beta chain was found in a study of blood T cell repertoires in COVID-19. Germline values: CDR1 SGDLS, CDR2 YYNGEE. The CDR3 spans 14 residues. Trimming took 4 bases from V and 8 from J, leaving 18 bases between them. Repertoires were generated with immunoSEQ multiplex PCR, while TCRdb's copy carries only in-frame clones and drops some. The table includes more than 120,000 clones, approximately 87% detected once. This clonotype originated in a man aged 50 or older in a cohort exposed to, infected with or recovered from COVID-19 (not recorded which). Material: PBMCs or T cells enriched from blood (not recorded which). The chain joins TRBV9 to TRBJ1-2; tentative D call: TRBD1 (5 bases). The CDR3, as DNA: TGTGCCAGCAGCCCTGACCCGGAGGGGAGAGGCTACACCTTC. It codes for CASSPDPEGRGYTF.